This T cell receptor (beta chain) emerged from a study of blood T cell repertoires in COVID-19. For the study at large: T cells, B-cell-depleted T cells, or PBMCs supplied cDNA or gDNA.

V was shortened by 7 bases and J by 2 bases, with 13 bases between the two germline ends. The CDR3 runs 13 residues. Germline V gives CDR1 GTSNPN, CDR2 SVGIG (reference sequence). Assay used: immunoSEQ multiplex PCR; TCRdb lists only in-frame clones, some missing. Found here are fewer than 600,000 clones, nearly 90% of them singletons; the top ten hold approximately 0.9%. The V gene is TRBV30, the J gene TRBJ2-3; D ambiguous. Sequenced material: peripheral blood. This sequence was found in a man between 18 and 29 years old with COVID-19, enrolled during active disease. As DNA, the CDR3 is TGTGCCTCTGACTCATCCCTCACAGATACGCAGTATTTT. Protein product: CASDSSLTDTQYF.